This T cell receptor (beta chain) was recorded in a study of T-cell reconstitution after alpha-beta-depleted transplantation in children. The library targeted TCRbeta and was prepared with unique molecular identifiers. One entry per CDR3 protein results from TCRdb running MiXCR on the PCR reads. The table lists some 550,000 distinct CDR3 sequences, around 17% of them singletons. This clonotype was detected a few times. The specimen comprised PBMCs from the stem cell graft donor, sampled from the stem cell graft. This sequence originates from a human donor who donated a stem cell graft to a child with acute lymphoblastic leukemia.

DNA for the CDR3: TGTGCCAGCAGCTTGGGCGACTTCGACTACGAGCAGTACTTC. Protein product: CASSLGDFDYEQYF. V is TRBV5-5 and J is TRBJ2-7, with no clear D. Germline CDR1 and CDR2: SGHKS and YYEKEE (reference sequence). This CDR3 region has 14 residues. Trimming removed 0 bases at V and 3 bases at J, with 10 bases between. The entire variable domain, with the rest obtained from reference TRBV5-5 and TRBJ2-7, is as follows: DAGVTQSPTHLIKTRGQQVTLRCSPISGHKSVSWYQQVLGQGPQFIFQYYEKEERGRGNFPDRFSARQFPNYSSELNVNALLLGDSALYLCASSLGDFDYEQYFGPGTRLTVT.